A selection of T cell receptor beta chains follows, all from one sample in a study of cytomegalovirus exposure and HLA in healthy donors. Data came from immunoSEQ multiplex PCR; TCRdb stores just in-frame clones and leaves some out. The data show 200,000 or so clones, over 80% seen once. The sample consisted of PBMCs. These TCRs come from a woman aged 18 to 35 in good health and CMV-seronegative. Each CDR3 is given with its conserved first and last residue. A D gene is named only where the DNA matches it firmly. Clone size appears in some rows only: once, few, many, or a class for an expanded clone.

>TRBJ1-3|TRBV28|NA|NA
TGTGCCAGCAGTTTTGAGCGAAACACCATATATTTT
CASSFERNTIYF
>TRBJ2-1|TRBV28|TRBD2|NA
TGTGCCAGCAGTCCCAGACTAGCGGGAGGGCTGGATGAGCAGTTCTTC
CASSPRLAGGLDEQFF
>TRBJ2-7|TRBV4-2|TRBD2|NA
TGTGCCAGCAGCTTTACTAGCGGGAGGACCTCCTACGAGCAGTACTTC
CASSFTSGRTSYEQYF
>TRBJ1-1|TRBV11-3|NA|NA
TGTGCCAGCAGCTTAGATTCACAGATGAACACTGAAGCTTTCTTT
CASSLDSQMNTEAFF
>TRBJ1-1|TRBV6-5|NA|NA
TGTGCCAGCAGTTACTCGCACAGGGTTAACACTGAAGCTTTCTTT
CASSYSHRVNTEAFF
>TRBJ1-6|TRBV10-1|NA|once
TGCGCCAGCAGTGAAATCGCCTTCCAGGCAACGTGTAATTCACCCCTCCACTTT
CASSEIAFQATCNSPLHF
>TRBJ1-2|TRBV29-1|TRBD1|few
TGCAGCGTCGACAGGGTGGTGGCGAACTATGGCTACACCTTC
CSVDRVVANYGYTF
>TRBJ2-7|TRBV18|NA|once
TGTGCCAGCTCACGCCAGGCCGGGATGACCTACGAGCAGTACTTC
CASSRQAGMTYEQYF
>TRBJ2-7|TRBV27|NA|NA
TGTGCCAGCAGTTTGGGGGGGCAACTCTCCTACGAGCAGTACTTC
CASSLGGQLSYEQYF
>TRBJ2-1|TRBV7-2|TRBD1|NA
TGTGCCAGCAGCTTAATTGGACAGGGTGAGCAGTTCTTC
CASSLIGQGEQFF
>TRBJ2-1|TRBV25-1|TRBD2|NA
TGTGCCAGCAGTGAACTAGCGGGAGAGCAGTTCTTC
CASSELAGEQFF
>TRBJ2-7|TRBV6-5|TRBD2|NA
TGTGCCAGCAGTCCAAGCGGGAGTAGGTACGAGCAGTACTTC
CASSPSGSRYEQYF
>TRBJ2-3|TRBV11-3|NA|NA
TGTGCCAGCAGCTCTCGGTTCAGCACAGATACGCAGTATTTT
CASSSRFSTDTQYF
>TRBJ1-2|TRBV11-2|NA|NA
TGTGCCAGCAGCCTTGATCCTCGTAGTCCGCATAACTATGGCTACACCTTC
CASSLDPRSPHNYGYTF
>TRBJ1-4|TRBV10-3|NA|NA
TGTGCCATCAGGCCCGACAGCGGGGGTGAAAAACTGTTTTTT
CAIRPDSGGEKLFF
>TRBJ1-1|TRBV11-1|TRBD1|NA
TGTGCCAGCAGCTTAGACAGGGGTGGAACTGAAGCTTTCTTT
CASSLDRGGTEAFF
>TRBJ1-2|TRBV29-1|TRBD1|NA
TGCAGCGTTGGGGACAGGGTTAACTATGGCTACACCTTC
CSVGDRVNYGYTF